The 2 T cell receptor beta chains below were found in one sample sequenced in a study of T cells in Graves' hyperthyroidism and ophthalmopathy. TCR beta CDR3 regions were amplified from RNA transcripts. With the HTBI primer set, the TCR CDR3 went through a first round of RT-PCR. TCRdb analysed the multiplex PCR reads with MiXCR anew, one entry per CDR3 protein. The sample shows hundreds of thousands of distinct CDR3 sequences, about a third of them seen only once. Sequencing input: blood. These receptors were obtained from a middle-aged woman with Graves' hyperthyroidism.

The table lists this clonotype with a count of one. At one boundary the junction diverges from the germline segment, which might be a read error. The J gene is TRBJ2-7, the V gene TRBV6-6; possible D gene TRBD1, 6 bases. This CDR3 has 14 amino acids. Germline V gives CDR1 MNHNY, CDR2 SVGAGI (reference sequence). CDR3: CLTRRDIYSLEQYF. CDR3 nucleotide sequence: TGCCTCACCCGCCGGGACATCTATTCTCTCGAGCAGTACTTC.

The chain is built from TRBV29-1 and TRBJ1-1, with D uncertain. CDR3 size: 10 residues. Trimming removed 5 bases at V and 8 bases at J, with 9 bases between. Germline V gene data show CDR1 as SQVTM and CDR2 as ANQGSEA. CDR3 sequence (DNA): TGCAGCGTTCAGCGGGTAGAAGCTTTCTTT. This gives the protein CSVQRVEAFF.